A selection of T cell receptor beta chains follows, all from one sample in a study of T-cell memory formation after mild COVID-19. TCRdb ran MiXCR on the 5' RACE reads and lists one entry per CDR3 protein. The sample records hundreds of thousands of distinct CDR3 sequences, around 28% being singletons. What was sequenced was PBMCs or a T cell subset sorted from them (not recorded which). The receptors were gathered from an adult woman who had mild COVID-19 (a few samples of this study predate the infection). Cell type and time point are not known. Both conserved end residues are part of each CDR3. Fields, in order: D gene, clone size, J gene, V gene, CDR3 protein, CDR3 DNA. D genes are given only for firm matches. The size entry is marked missing in some rows and otherwise reads once, few, many or a size class.

d_gene: TRBD2
abundance: few
j_gene: TRBJ2-3
v_gene: TRBV7-2
CDR3aa: CASSLGPYGSGGADTQYF
CDR3nt: TGTGCCAGCAGCTTAGGCCCCTATGGTAGCGGGGGCGCAGATACGCAGTATTTT

d_gene: TRBD1
abundance: .
j_gene: TRBJ2-5
v_gene: TRBV7-2
CDR3aa: CASSLTRGQQETQYF
CDR3nt: TGTGCCAGCAGCCTCACTCGGGGACAGCAAGAGACCCAGTACTTC

d_gene: .
abundance: .
j_gene: TRBJ1-5
v_gene: TRBV6-5
CDR3aa: CASSPALINQPQHF
CDR3nt: TGTGCCAGCAGTCCCGCCCTTATCAATCAGCCCCAGCATTTT

d_gene: .
abundance: .
j_gene: TRBJ1-2
v_gene: TRBV11-1
CDR3aa: CASSLAADVGYGYTF
CDR3nt: TGTGCCAGCAGCTTAGCCGCGGACGTCGGCTATGGCTACACCTTC

d_gene: .
abundance: .
j_gene: TRBJ2-2
v_gene: TRBV27
CDR3aa: CASKSSTNTGELFF
CDR3nt: TGTGCCAGCAAGTCCAGTACGAACACCGGGGAGCTGTTTTTT

d_gene: TRBD1
abundance: few
j_gene: TRBJ2-7
v_gene: TRBV7-9
CDR3aa: CASSAGTGTTYEQYF
CDR3nt: TGTGCCAGCAGCGCCGGGACAGGGACCACCTACGAGCAGTACTTC

d_gene: .
abundance: .
j_gene: TRBJ2-5
v_gene: TRBV12-3/TRBV12-4
CDR3aa: CASNSGLNFEETQYF
CDR3nt: TGTGCCAGCAATTCGGGACTCAACTTTGAAGAGACCCAGTACTTC

d_gene: TRBD1
abundance: few
j_gene: TRBJ2-7
v_gene: TRBV6-1
CDR3aa: CASSKTGGHYEQYF
CDR3nt: TGTGCCAGCAGTAAGACAGGGGGTCACTACGAGCAGTACTTC

d_gene: .
abundance: few
j_gene: TRBJ2-1
v_gene: TRBV27
CDR3aa: CATNYGANEQFF
CDR3nt: TGTGCCACCAACTATGGGGCCAATGAGCAGTTCTTC

d_gene: .
abundance: few
j_gene: TRBJ2-3
v_gene: TRBV7-9
CDR3aa: CASTWGSTDTQYF
CDR3nt: TGTGCCAGCACCTGGGGTAGCACAGATACGCAGTATTTT

d_gene: .
abundance: few
j_gene: TRBJ1-6
v_gene: TRBV12-3/TRBV12-4
CDR3aa: CASKTDISYNSPLHF
CDR3nt: TGTGCCAGCAAGACGGACATCTCCTATAATTCACCCCTCCACTTT

d_gene: .
abundance: few
j_gene: TRBJ2-6
v_gene: TRBV6-4
CDR3aa: CASLYDSGANVLTF
CDR3nt: TGTGCCAGCCTATACGACTCTGGGGCCAACGTCCTGACTTTC

d_gene: .
abundance: .
j_gene: TRBJ1-2
v_gene: TRBV6-2/TRBV6-3
CDR3aa: CASSYGWGPSYGYTF
CDR3nt: TGTGCCAGCAGTTACGGATGGGGGCCGAGCTATGGCTACACCTTC

d_gene: TRBD2
abundance: .
j_gene: TRBJ2-5
v_gene: TRBV20-1
CDR3aa: CSARSPGRGAQETQYF
CDR3nt: TGCAGTGCTAGATCCCCCGGGAGGGGGGCCCAAGAGACCCAGTACTTC

d_gene: .
abundance: few
j_gene: TRBJ2-3
v_gene: TRBV7-2
CDR3aa: CASSFVTSTDTQYF
CDR3nt: TGTGCCAGCAGCTTTGTGACTAGCACAGATACGCAGTATTTT

d_gene: TRBD1
abundance: few
j_gene: TRBJ1-5
v_gene: TRBV12-3/TRBV12-4
CDR3aa: CASRTETGRNQPQHF
CDR3nt: TGTGCCAGCAGGACTGAGACAGGGCGAAATCAGCCCCAGCATTTT

d_gene: .
abundance: .
j_gene: TRBJ1-2
v_gene: TRBV7-9
CDR3aa: CASGARDHYGYTF
CDR3nt: TGTGCCAGCGGCGCTAGGGACCACTATGGCTACACCTTC

d_gene: .
abundance: .
j_gene: TRBJ2-4
v_gene: TRBV7-2
CDR3aa: CASSLVWGGKNIQYF
CDR3nt: TGTGCCAGCAGCTTAGTTTGGGGTGGCAAAAACATTCAGTACTTC

d_gene: TRBD2
abundance: few
j_gene: TRBJ2-7
v_gene: TRBV5-1
CDR3aa: CASSLWREGEQYF
CDR3nt: TGCGCCAGCAGCTTGTGGCGGGAGGGCGAGCAGTACTTC

d_gene: TRBD1
abundance: .
j_gene: TRBJ1-5
v_gene: TRBV7-2
CDR3aa: CASSPGQGSRPQHF
CDR3nt: TGTGCCAGCAGCCCGGGACAGGGGTCGCGGCCCCAGCATTTT

d_gene: TRBD1
abundance: .
j_gene: TRBJ1-1
v_gene: TRBV5-6
CDR3aa: CASSPPLRTGGVNTEAFF
CDR3nt: TGTGCCAGCAGCCCCCCTCTTCGAACAGGGGGCGTGAACACTGAAGCTTTCTTT

d_gene: .
abundance: .
j_gene: TRBJ2-3
v_gene: TRBV20-1
CDR3aa: CSARDRAGNTDTQYF
CDR3nt: TGCAGTGCTAGAGATCGGGCTGGAAACACAGATACGCAGTATTTT

d_gene: .
abundance: .
j_gene: TRBJ1-1
v_gene: TRBV7-8
CDR3aa: CATQGQGRRVTEAFF
CDR3nt: TGTGCCACCCAGGGTCAGGGGCGAAGGGTCACTGAAGCTTTCTTT

d_gene: .
abundance: .
j_gene: TRBJ1-1
v_gene: TRBV4-1
CDR3aa: CASSHSAGTHHPGDTEAFF
CDR3nt: TGCGCCAGCAGCCACAGCGCCGGGACCCATCACCCAGGGGACACTGAAGCTTTCTTT

d_gene: TRBD1
abundance: .
j_gene: TRBJ1-1
v_gene: TRBV5-1
CDR3aa: CASSGQGGDTEAFF
CDR3nt: TGCGCCAGCTCCGGACAGGGCGGAGACACTGAAGCTTTCTTT

d_gene: TRBD1
abundance: .
j_gene: TRBJ2-7
v_gene: TRBV20-1
CDR3aa: CSARDLQGASEQYF
CDR3nt: TGCAGTGCTAGAGACCTCCAGGGGGCCAGTGAGCAGTACTTC

d_gene: TRBD1
abundance: few
j_gene: TRBJ2-6
v_gene: TRBV5-1
CDR3aa: CASSLVGTGSSGANVLTF
CDR3nt: TGCGCCAGCAGCTTGGTTGGGACAGGCAGCTCTGGGGCCAACGTCCTGACTTTC

d_gene: .
abundance: .
j_gene: TRBJ1-2
v_gene: TRBV3-1
CDR3aa: CASSHGTSGYTF
CDR3nt: TGTGCCAGCAGCCACGGGACAAGTGGCTACACCTTC

d_gene: .
abundance: .
j_gene: TRBJ1-1
v_gene: TRBV15
CDR3aa: CATSRTRNSEAFF
CDR3nt: TGTGCCACCAGCAGAACGAGGAACAGTGAAGCTTTCTTT

d_gene: TRBD2
abundance: .
j_gene: TRBJ2-7
v_gene: TRBV30
CDR3aa: CACRREASYEQYF
CDR3nt: TGTGCCTGCCGACGGGAGGCCTCCTACGAGCAGTACTTC

d_gene: TRBD2
abundance: .
j_gene: TRBJ2-1
v_gene: TRBV5-1
CDR3aa: CASSSGTRVLNNEQFF
CDR3nt: TGCGCCAGCAGCTCCGGGACTAGGGTCTTGAACAATGAGCAGTTCTTC

d_gene: TRBD1
abundance: .
j_gene: TRBJ1-1
v_gene: TRBV20-1
CDR3aa: CSARVGQRDTEAFF
CDR3nt: TGCAGTGCTAGAGTGGGACAGAGGGACACTGAAGCTTTCTTT

d_gene: .
abundance: few
j_gene: TRBJ2-7
v_gene: TRBV5-1
CDR3aa: CASSLARSPYEQYF
CDR3nt: TGCGCCAGCAGCTTAGCAAGATCGCCCTACGAGCAGTACTTC

d_gene: TRBD1
abundance: .
j_gene: TRBJ2-1
v_gene: TRBV10-3
CDR3aa: CAISESTGGNEQFF
CDR3nt: TGTGCCATCAGTGAGTCGACAGGGGGCAATGAGCAGTTCTTC

d_gene: .
abundance: few
j_gene: TRBJ1-5
v_gene: TRBV7-8
CDR3aa: CASSLLSDGGEQPQHF
CDR3nt: TGTGCCAGCAGCTTGCTATCGGATGGTGGAGAACAGCCCCAGCATTTT

d_gene: TRBD1
abundance: many
j_gene: TRBJ2-7
v_gene: TRBV29-1
CDR3aa: CSVGERGLVEQYF
CDR3nt: TGCAGCGTTGGTGAGAGGGGGCTTGTCGAGCAGTACTTC

d_gene: TRBD2
abundance: .
j_gene: TRBJ2-7
v_gene: TRBV9
CDR3aa: CASIRTSGSSYEQYF
CDR3nt: TGTGCCAGCATCCGGACTAGCGGGAGCTCCTACGAGCAGTACTTC